This T cell receptor (beta chain) was found in a study of T cell repertoires in cytomegalovirus infection. Looking at the study overall: Public TCR beta signatures were indicative of both CMV infection and a matching HLA type.

Overall study results and limits: Dominating the ex vivo response were TCR beta clonotypes that were CMV-specific and HLA-C-restricted. People with CMV and the relevant HLA were identified by cumulative public TCR beta family frequency.

TCRdb passed the reads through MiXCR, listing each CDR3 protein once. The repertoire holds approximately 910,000 distinct CDR3 sequences, with less than 35% as singletons. Comment on this clonotype: Its antigen is undetermined.

Deletions cut 4 bases from V and 2 bases from J, with 13 bases between. The germline V gene has CDR1 SGHDT and CDR2 YYEEEE. The CDR3 has 15 residues. The V gene is TRBV5-6, the J gene TRBJ1-5; D not resolved. Sequencing was performed on cultured CD8+ T cells from PBMCs, taken from culture after CMV antigen stimulation. This clonotype was obtained from a human donor in good health (CMV status not recorded). Some clones in this sample may be carry-over from other donors' samples. For the CDR3, the DNA is TGTGCCAGCAGCGGATCACGTTGGGGCAATCAGCCCCAGCATTTT. This sequence encodes CASSGSRWGNQPQHF.